One and the same sample provided the 16 T cell receptor beta chains below, sequenced in a study of tumor-infiltrating lymphocytes in primary liver carcinoma. A constant-region primer served to make TCR beta cDNA from around 500 ng total RNA. ARM-PCR, slightly modified, supplied the TCR beta libraries through three nested multiplex PCR rounds. TRBV1-TRBV30 forward primers paired with a C-beta reverse primer were used in the first two PCR rounds, which ran 9 to 10 cycles each. TCRdb reprocessed the multiplex PCR reads with MiXCR, giving one entry per CDR3 protein. This sample has around 330,000 distinct CDR3 sequences, with roughly two thirds found just once. Unsorted whole blood served as the source of blood RNA, and germline DNA was extracted as well. The sequencing input was peripheral blood. These receptors were collected from a man in his forties with primary liver carcinoma and hepatitis B virus infection.

Points on this clonotype: A read error may account for a junction end that differs from germline. V usage is TRBV11-2 and J usage is TRBJ2-7; 8 bases fit TRBD1. The germline V gene has CDR1 SGHAT and CDR2 FQNNGV. The CDR3 is 14 residues long. The CDR3 nucleotides are TGTGCCAGCAGCCCGGACAGGGCGGCCTACGAGCACTACTTC. This gives the protein CASSPDRAAYEHYF. Drawing the rest from reference TRBV11-2 and TRBJ2-7, the complete variable domain is EAGVAQSPRYKIIEKRQSVAFWCNPISGHATLYWYQQILGQGPKLLIQFQNNGVVDDSQLPKDRFSAERLKGVDSTLKIQPAKLEDSAVYLCASSPDRAAYEHYFGPGTRLTVT.

Remarks on this clonotype: This could be a read error, since a much larger clone is one nucleotide away. This chain uses TRBV30 with TRBJ1-3; D call uncertain. V was trimmed by 3 bases and J by 3 bases, leaving 12 bases between them. Germline CDR1 and CDR2: GTSNPN and SVGIG (reference sequence). The CDR3 contains 14 residues. The CDR3 loop reads CAWRLTWGGNTIYF. The CDR3 coding sequence is TGTGCCTGGAGGCTGACATGGGGTGGAAACACCATATATTTT.

Turning to this clonotype: This may be a read error: a much more frequent sequence differs by one nucleotide. This sequence joins TRBV6-5 and TRBJ1-5; D might be TRBD1 (6 bases). The germline gives CDR1 MNHEY, CDR2 SVGAGI. The CDR3 runs to 15 residues. Written as DNA, the CDR3 is TGTGCCAGCAGACCCTCGGGGGGGCCGGATCAGTCCCAGCATTTT. Its protein product is CASRPSGGPDQSQHF.

About this clonotype itself: A read error may be the cause here, since a much bigger clone is one base away. This chain links TRBV14 with TRBJ2-1; D is perhaps TRBD1 (5 bases). Germline V gene data show CDR1 as SGHDN and CDR2 as FVKESK. CDR3 length: 18 amino acids. Trimming stripped 0 bases from V and 0 bases from J, with 15 bases between. The CDR3 is CASSQEIRGCSSYNEQFF. As DNA, the CDR3 is TGTGCCAGCAGCCAAGAAATTAGGGGCTGCAGCTCCTACAATGAGCAGTTCTTC. Full variable domain (rest looked up from reference TRBV14 and TRBJ2-1): EAGVTQFPSHSVIEKGQTVTLRCDPISGHDNLYWYRRVMGKEIKFLLHFVKESKQDESGMPNNRFLAERTGGTYSTLKVQPAELEDSGVYFCASSQEIRGCSSYNEQFFGPGTRLTVL.

Details on this clonotype: At one end the junction does not follow the germline gene, possibly because of a read error. This chain uses TRBV10-3 with TRBJ1-5; D is perhaps TRBD1 (5 bases). Germline values: CDR1 ENHRY, CDR2 SYGVKD. This CDR3 contains 15 residues. The CDR3 DNA reads TGTGCCATCAGTGGTTGGGGGGGAGGGGATCAGCCCCAGCGTTTT. Translating it yields CAISGWGGGDQPQRF.

With regard to this clonotype: Given a much more abundant clone one base away, this may be a read error. The CDR3 loop is CSVVQRTGWFDTEVFF. The CDR3 DNA follows: TGCAGCGTCGTACAACGGACAGGGTGGTTTGACACTGAAGTTTTCTTT. The chain couples TRBV29-1 to TRBJ1-1, with 8 nucleotides matching TRBD1. Germline CDR1 SQVTM, CDR2 ANQGSEA. The CDR3 covers 16 residues.

Regarding this clonotype: Being one base from a much bigger clone, this may be a read error. The rearrangement joins TRBV12-3 or TRBV12-4 to TRBJ1-1, with no clear D. Trimming removed 5 bases from V and 3 bases from J, with 19 bases in between. The CDR3 totals 16 residues. The CDR3 region is CASSPRRVVVDTEAFF. The CDR3 DNA reads as TGTGCCAGCAGTCCCCGGAGAGTGGTAGTGGACACTGAAGCTTTCTTT.

This clonotype was seen a handful of times. This clone may be a read error of a much larger clone one base away. V gene TRBV11-2 combines with J gene TRBJ2-5, with D perhaps matching TRBD1 (5 bases). CDR1 is SGHAT, CDR2 FQNNGV, per germline. This CDR3 contains 13 residues. The CDR3 is CASKGYLQGTQYF. CDR3 coding DNA: TGTGCCAGCAAGGGGTACCTACAAGGGACCCAGTACTTC.

Turning to this clonotype: The junction departs from germline at one end; a sequencing error may be responsible. The chain recombines TRBV11-2 with TRBJ2-4; D call uncertain. The germline gives CDR1 SGHAT, CDR2 FQNNGV. This CDR3 comprises 13 residues. In DNA form, the CDR3 reads TGTACCAGCAGCCAACAAGGTAGTAGCATTCAGTACTTC. Translated: CTSSQQGSSIQYF.

As regards this clonotype: One base away lies a much larger clone, so this may be a sequencing read error. The gene calls are TRBV6-5 and TRBJ2-7, with 12 bases lining up with TRBD1. V gave up 2 bases and J gave up 5 bases; unmatched junction bases: 7. The germline CDR1 and CDR2 sequences are MNHEY and SVGAGI. The CDR3 covers 16 residues. CDR3 protein: CASSYRSGTGGDEQYF. In nucleotides, the CDR3 is TGTGCCAGCAGTTACAGGTCCGGGACAGGGGGCGACGAGCAGTACTTC.

This clonotype was found once. This clone may be a read error of a much larger clone one base away. This rearrangement joins TRBV5-4 to TRBJ2-6; perhaps TRBD1 as D (6 bases). The germline gives CDR1 SGHNT, CDR2 YYREEE (reference sequence). The CDR3 runs to 15 residues. The germline V and J ends were trimmed by 2 bases and 5 bases, with 11 bases remaining between them. The CDR3 DNA follows: TGTGCCAGCAGCTTACAGGGATCTAGGGCCAACGTCCTGACTTTC. Its translation: CASSLQGSRANVLTF.

This rearrangement joins TRBV29-1 to TRBJ1-1; 7 nucleotides agree with TRBD1. This CDR3 is 13 amino acids long. The ends lost 7 bases at V and 1 base at J; junction bases unmatched: 6. Germline values: CDR1 SQVTM, CDR2 ANQGSEA. The CDR3 reads CSADRVSNTEAFF. The CDR3 bases are TGCAGCGCTGACAGGGTGTCGAACACTGAAGCTTTCTTT.

This clonotype has a count of ten or more. V and J are TRBV6-6 and TRBJ1-3; perhaps TRBD1 as D (6 bases). The germline CDR1 and CDR2 sequences are MNHNY and SVGAGI (reference sequence). V was cut by 2 bases and J by 4 bases, with 9 bases left in between. This CDR3 region has 14 residues. CDR3 sequence: CASSYEDRGNTIYF. The CDR3 DNA reads as TGTGCCAGCAGTTACGAAGACAGGGGAAACACCATATATTTT.

This clonotype occurred a few times. Germline is not matched at one junction end, which may reflect a read error. The chain has TRBV24-1 and TRBJ1-2, with 7 bases matching TRBD1. Germline CDR1 is KGHDR and CDR2 is SFDVKD. The CDR3 has 16 residues. The CDR3 DNA reads TGTGCCACCAGCCCCGATTCCGGGACAGACGCCAATGGTTACACCTTC. Protein: CATSPDSGTDANGYTF.

This clonotype was detected only a few times. A read error may be the cause here, since a much bigger clone is one base away. This is likely a read error, given that the CDR3 carries no conserved phenylalanine or tryptophan at its end. The chain employs TRBV12-3 or TRBV12-4 and TRBJ2-5, with TRBD1 identical over 7 bases. V dropped 7 bases and J dropped 5; count of bases not matched to a gene: 10. The CDR3 spans 14 residues. CDR3 residues: CASTRQGEEETQYL. The DNA for the CDR3 is TGTGCCAGCACCCGACAGGGTGAGGAGGAGACCCAGTACCTC.

In the case of this clonotype: The junction departs from the called germline gene at one end, perhaps through a read error. V gene TRBV11-2 combines with J gene TRBJ2-5, with D uncertain. There are 13 residues in the CDR3. Germline CDR1 SGHAT, CDR2 FQNNGV. The CDR3 DNA sequence: TGTCCCAGCACCCTCCCCGGAGCCGAGACCCAGAACTTC. It encodes CPSTLPGAETQNF.